A single T cell receptor beta chain is shown here with its context. Germline loops: CDR1 MDHEN, CDR2 SYDVKM. V gave up 2 bases and J gave up 4 bases, with 14 bases separating them. This CDR3 has 15 residues. As to treatment: oral pan-JAK inhibitor, 5-10 mg twice daily. Lesional scalp tissue (obtained by punch biopsy) and peripheral blood were collected from alopecia areata patients. This sample stems from a study of CD8+ T cells in alopecia areata. Study information: Those patients who were treated received oral tofacitinib, which was given at 5 to 10 mg twice daily for moderate-to-severe alopecia areata.

cDNA serving as the sequencing template came from extracted, reverse transcribed RNA. Profiled with immunoSEQ multiplex PCR; TCRdb holds only in-frame clones, not every one. The sample lists about 210,000 clones; around 43% were seen once. Material: CD4+ T cells sorted from blood, obtained at roughly week 36, from a patient treated with tofacitinib. This TCR was recovered from a human donor with alopecia areata. The rearrangement links TRBV28 to TRBJ1-2; perhaps TRBD1 as D (6 bases). The CDR3 DNA sequence: TGTGCCAGCAGTTTAATCCCCAGGGGCGGCTATGGCTACACCTTC. Translation: CASSLIPRGGYGYTF.